The clone carrying this TCR beta chain was counted at least ten times. The antigen is undetermined. TCR beta CDR3 regions were amplified from RNA transcripts. The HTBI primer set drove a first-round RT-PCR of the TCR CDR3. From the multiplex PCR reads, TCRdb called clonotypes with MiXCR, one entry per CDR3 protein. The profile covers approximately 430,000 distinct CDR3 sequences, with roughly 14% appearing a single time and around 7.3% taken by the ten largest. The CDR3 is made up of 13 amino acids. Trimming cost V 0 bases and J 9 bases, with 11 bases left between them. CDR1 is ENHRY and CDR2 is SYGVKD in the germline V gene. The data were obtained in a study of T cells in Graves' hyperthyroidism and ophthalmopathy. Study-wide context: Staff took peripheral blood when the initial diagnosis was made, before any treatment began.

About 10 ml fresh peripheral blood yielded the PBMCs. Study-wide results and caveats: Most expanded thyroid clonotypes above 0.001 recurred in blood.

Sequencing used blood. The TCR was taken from a woman aged 18-29 years with Graves' hyperthyroidism. The chain employs TRBV10-3 and TRBJ1-2, with D possibly TRBD1 on 6 matching bases. This CDR3 is CAISESDSQSYTF. In DNA, the CDR3 is TGTGCCATCAGTGAGTCGGACAGTCAAAGCTACACCTTC.